The 6 T cell receptor beta chains reported below all come from one sample, sequenced in a study of identical twins. TCRdb called the 5' RACE reads again in MiXCR, with one record for every CDR3 protein. The data show 500,000 to 550,000 distinct CDR3 sequences, around 22% seen once. This sample was also put to use in a study of yellow fever vaccine responses in identical twins.

The sequenced sample was CD4+ T cells sorted from blood. The receptors were sampled from a woman aged 18-29 years in good health.

This clonotype appeared a few times. The chain has TRBV2 and TRBJ2-3, with D unclear. Germline V gene data show CDR1 as SNHLY and CDR2 as FYNNEI. The germline V and J ends were trimmed by 10 bases and 4 bases, with 18 bases remaining between them. CDR3 length: 14 residues. The CDR3 protein is CATQRSPYPDTQYF. CDR3 nucleotide sequence: TGTGCCACCCAGAGGTCACCCTACCCAGATACGCAGTATTTT. The full variable domain, rest sourced from reference TRBV2 and TRBJ2-3, is EPEVTQTPSHQVTQMGQEVILRCVPISNHLYFYWYRQILGQKVEFLVSFYNNEISEKSEIFDDQFSVERPDGSNFTLKIRSTKLEDSAMYFCATQRSPYPDTQYFGPGTRLTVL.

The genes are TRBV9 and TRBJ2-1, with 8 nucleotides matching TRBD2. Per germline, CDR1 SGDLS and CDR2 YYNGEE. Trimming cost V 0 bases and J 5 bases; bases outside gene matches: 4. The length of the CDR3 is 15 residues. The DNA of the CDR3 is TGTGCCAGCAGCGTAGTAGCGGGGAATAACAATGAGCAGTTCTTC. Residues: CASSVVAGNNNEQFF. The entire variable domain, with the rest obtained from reference TRBV9 and TRBJ2-1, is as follows: DSGVTQTPKHLITATGQRVTLRCSPRSGDLSVYWYQQSLDQGLQFLIQYYNGEERAKGNILERFSAQQFPDLHSELNLSSLELGDSALYFCASSVVAGNNNEQFFGPGTRLTVL.

This clonotype was seen only a few times. The rearrangement joins TRBV5-1 to TRBJ2-1, with 10 bases aligning to TRBD1. This CDR3 region has 16 residues. Trimming at V came to 4 bases and at J to 0 bases, leaving 4 bases not matched to a gene. Germline CDR1 reads SGHRS; CDR2 reads YFSETQ. CDR3 sequence reads: CASSLGQGSSYNEQFF. CDR3 nucleotide sequence: TGCGCCAGCAGCCTGGGACAGGGGAGCTCCTACAATGAGCAGTTCTTC.

This clonotype was counted only a few times. The chain links TRBV20-1 to TRBJ2-2; D perhaps matches TRBD1 (5 bases). CDR1 is DFQATT and CDR2 is SNEGSKA in the germline V gene (reference sequence). Trimming took off 5 bases at V and 0 bases at J, with 16 bases between the two ends. The CDR3 covers 16 residues. Here the CDR3 reads CSARTKPFSNTGELFF. CDR3 nucleotides: TGCAGTGCTCGGACAAAACCGTTTTCGAACACCGGGGAGCTGTTTTTT.

This chain connects TRBV14 to TRBJ1-6; TRBD1 matches 7 bases. CDR3 size: 15 residues. Germline assignment: CDR1 SGHDN and CDR2 FVKESK. The junction had 3 bases not matched to a gene; V was cut back by 0 bases and J by 7 bases. The CDR3 sequence is CASSQETGRNSPLHF. The CDR3 DNA follows: TGTGCCAGCAGCCAAGAGACAGGGCGAAATTCACCCCTCCACTTT.

The chain is built from TRBV9 and TRBJ2-5; 15 bases map to TRBD2. After removal of 3 bases from V and 7 bases from J, the junction contained 10 bases not matched to a gene. The CDR3 runs to 17 residues. CDR1 is SGDLS, CDR2 YYNGEE, per germline. CDR3 sequence: CASSGPGLAGGSGTQYF. CDR3 DNA sequence: TGTGCCAGCAGCGGACCGGGACTAGCGGGAGGATCGGGGACCCAGTACTTC.